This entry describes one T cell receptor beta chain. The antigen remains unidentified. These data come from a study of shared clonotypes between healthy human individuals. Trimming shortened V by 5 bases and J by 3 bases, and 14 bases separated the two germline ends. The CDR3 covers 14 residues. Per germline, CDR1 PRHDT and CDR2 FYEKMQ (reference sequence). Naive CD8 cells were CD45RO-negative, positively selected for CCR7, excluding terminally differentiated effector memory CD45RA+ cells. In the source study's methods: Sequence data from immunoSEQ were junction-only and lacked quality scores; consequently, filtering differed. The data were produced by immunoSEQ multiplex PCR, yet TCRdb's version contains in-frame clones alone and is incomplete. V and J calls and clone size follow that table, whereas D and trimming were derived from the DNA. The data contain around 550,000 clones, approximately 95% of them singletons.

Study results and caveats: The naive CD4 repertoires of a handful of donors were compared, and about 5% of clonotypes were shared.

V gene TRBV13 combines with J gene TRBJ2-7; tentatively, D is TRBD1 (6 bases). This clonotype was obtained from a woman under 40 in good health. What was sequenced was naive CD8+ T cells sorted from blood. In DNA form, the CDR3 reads TGTGCCAGCAGCCAAAGGACAGAGATCTACGAGCAGTACTTC. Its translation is CASSQRTEIYEQYF. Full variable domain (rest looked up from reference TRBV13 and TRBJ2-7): AAGVIQSPRHLIKEKRETATLKCYPIPRHDTVYWYQQGPGQDPQFLISFYEKMQSDKGSIPDRFSAQQFSDYHSELNMSSLELGDSALYFCASSQRTEIYEQYFGPGTRLTVT.